This T cell receptor (beta chain) was captured in a study of T-cell memory formation after mild COVID-19. Study-level findings and limits: Clones shrinking from day 15 to 85 showed even CD4/CD8 mixes; later expanders tilted CD4+.

In this sample, this clonotype turned up a few times. Its target is unknown. Via MiXCR, TCRdb re-called the 5' RACE reads, giving one row per CDR3 protein. The sample records roughly 450,000 distinct CDR3 sequences, about 20% being singletons. The V gene lost 3 bases and the J gene lost 5 bases, with 7 bases spanning the gap. The germline V gene has CDR1 SEHNR and CDR2 FQNEAQ (reference sequence). CDR3 length: 12 residues. The sequencing input was PBMCs or a T cell subset sorted from them (not recorded which). The chain recombines TRBV7-9 with TRBJ2-5; no reliable D call. This sequence was found in an adult woman who had mild COVID-19 (a few samples of this study predate the infection). Cell type and time point are not known. DNA for the CDR3: TGTGCCAGCAGCTTTGCCCCGGAGACCCAGTACTTC. Encoded protein: CASSFAPETQYF.